This record concerns one T cell receptor beta chain sequence. All donors qualified as healthy HIV-negative adults and had experienced no recent acute infections or vaccinations. The data belong to a study of shared clonotypes between healthy human individuals. Assay: immunoSEQ multiplex PCR; the TCRdb copy retains only in-frame clones and omits some. The sample contains roughly 2,500,000 clones, under 95% of which appear only once. The CDR3 length is 16 residues. CDR1 is MGHRA and CDR2 is YSYEKL in the germline V gene. Trimming took 3 bases from V and 4 from J, leaving 18 bases between them. The TCR sequence derives from a man aged 18-30 years in good health. Some clones in this sample may be carry-over from other donors' samples. The material sequenced was naive CD4+ T cells from PBMCs. Subset meaning: CD45RA+ positively selected. The chain employs TRBV4-1 and TRBJ1-2; tentative D call: TRBD1 (6 bases). The CDR3 sequence: CASSQGGQGWVYGYTF. CDR3 DNA sequence: TGCGCCAGCAGCCAGGGGGGACAAGGTTGGGTCTATGGCTACACCTTC.